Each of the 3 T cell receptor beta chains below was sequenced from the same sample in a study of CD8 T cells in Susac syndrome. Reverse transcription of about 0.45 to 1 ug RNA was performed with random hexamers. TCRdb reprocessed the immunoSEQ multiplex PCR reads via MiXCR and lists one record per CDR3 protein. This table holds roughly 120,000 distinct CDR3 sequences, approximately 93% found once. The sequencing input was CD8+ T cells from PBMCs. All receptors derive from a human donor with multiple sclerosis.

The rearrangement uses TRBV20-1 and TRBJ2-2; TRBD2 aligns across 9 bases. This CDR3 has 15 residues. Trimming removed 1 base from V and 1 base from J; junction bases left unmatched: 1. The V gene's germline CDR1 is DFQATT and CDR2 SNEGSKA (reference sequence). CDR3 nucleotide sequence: TGCAGTGCTAGAGGACTAGCGGTGAACACCGGGGAGCTGTTTTTT. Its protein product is CSARGLAVNTGELFF.

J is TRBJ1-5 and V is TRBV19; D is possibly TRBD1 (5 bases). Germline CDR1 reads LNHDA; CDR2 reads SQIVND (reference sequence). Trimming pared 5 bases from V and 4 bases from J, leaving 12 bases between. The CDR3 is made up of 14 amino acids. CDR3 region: CASSSRDQNQPQHF. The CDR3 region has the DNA TGTGCCAGTAGTTCACGGGACCAAAATCAGCCCCAGCATTTT.

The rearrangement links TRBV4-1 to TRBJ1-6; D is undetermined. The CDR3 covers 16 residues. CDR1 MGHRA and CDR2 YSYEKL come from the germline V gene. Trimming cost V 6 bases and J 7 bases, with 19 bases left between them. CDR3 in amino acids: CASSLRKGRGNSPLHF. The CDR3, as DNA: TGCGCCAGCAGTCTCAGGAAGGGCAGAGGGAATTCACCCCTCCACTTT.